A selection of T cell receptor beta chains follows, all from one sample in a study of ipilimumab plus nivolumab after autologous stem cell transplantation. Sequencing was performed with immunoSEQ multiplex PCR; in TCRdb, only in-frame clones are kept and a portion is missing. The table records under 30,000 clones, roughly 84% of them present only once. This material consisted of PBMCs, taken in a trial of ipilimumab plus nivolumab as post-transplant consolidation. These receptors were collected from a male donor with diffuse large B-cell lymphoma. Both conserved end residues are part of each CDR3. The D gene is left open where the match is weak. Expanded clones are given a class, and other clones once, few, many or no size at all.

clone size: .; J gene: TRBJ2-3; V gene: TRBV4-1; D gene: TRBD1; CDR3 DNA: TGCGCCAGCAGCCAGGACAGGGAATTGGCAGATACGCAGTATTTT; CDR3 protein: CASSQDRELADTQYF
clone size: .; J gene: TRBJ2-1; V gene: TRBV30; D gene: .; CDR3 DNA: TGTGCCTGGACTGGCAAGAGCTCCTACAATGAGCAGTTCTTC; CDR3 protein: CAWTGKSSYNEQFF
clone size: once; J gene: TRBJ2-1; V gene: TRBV21-1; D gene: .; CDR3 DNA: TGTGCCAGCAGCAAAGGGGAGAATGTTGGGGATGAGCAGTTCTTC; CDR3 protein: CASSKGENVGDEQFF
clone size: .; J gene: TRBJ1-6; V gene: TRBV7-2; D gene: .; CDR3 DNA: TGTGCCAGCAGCCCCTGGAGGGCAGGGAGGGTTAATTCACCCCTCCACTTT; CDR3 protein: CASSPWRAGRVNSPLHF
clone size: .; J gene: TRBJ1-4; V gene: TRBV15; D gene: .; CDR3 DNA: TGTGCCACCAGCAGGGGAGTTAATGAAAAACTGTTTTTT; CDR3 protein: CATSRGVNEKLFF
clone size: .; J gene: TRBJ2-4; V gene: TRBV5-1; D gene: TRBD1; CDR3 DNA: TGCGCCAGCAGCTCTTGGACAGGTCTAGCCAAAAACATTCAGTACTTC; CDR3 protein: CASSSWTGLAKNIQYF
clone size: .; J gene: TRBJ1-1; V gene: TRBV10-3; D gene: .; CDR3 DNA: TGTGCCACCGTACCGGGACGGATGAACACTGAAGCTTTCTTT; CDR3 protein: CATVPGRMNTEAFF
clone size: .; J gene: TRBJ2-7; V gene: TRBV7-6; D gene: .; CDR3 DNA: TGTGCCAGCAGCTTAGGTGGCGGATTTACCTCCTACGAGCAGTACTTC; CDR3 protein: CASSLGGGFTSYEQYF
clone size: .; J gene: TRBJ1-2; V gene: TRBV19; D gene: .; CDR3 DNA: TGTGCCAGTAGTAACGGGCCGACAGGCCCCTATGGCTACACCTTC; CDR3 protein: CASSNGPTGPYGYTF
clone size: .; J gene: TRBJ2-5; V gene: TRBV6-6; D gene: .; CDR3 DNA: TGTGCCAGCAGTCCCGGGACCACCAAAGAGACCCAGTACTTC; CDR3 protein: CASSPGTTKETQYF
clone size: .; J gene: TRBJ2-7; V gene: TRBV19; D gene: TRBD1; CDR3 DNA: TGTGCCAGTAGTCTAAGGACAGGGTCTTCGGTGACCTACGAGCAGTACTTC; CDR3 protein: CASSLRTGSSVTYEQYF
clone size: .; J gene: TRBJ1-5; V gene: TRBV11-2; D gene: .; CDR3 DNA: TGTGCCAGCAGCCGTATTAGCAATCAGCCCCAGCATTTT; CDR3 protein: CASSRISNQPQHF
clone size: .; J gene: TRBJ2-2; V gene: TRBV11-3; D gene: TRBD1; CDR3 DNA: TGTGCCAGCAGCCAATCTCCGGGACAGGGAGGCACCGGGGAGCTGTTTTTT; CDR3 protein: CASSQSPGQGGTGELFF
clone size: .; J gene: TRBJ2-1; V gene: TRBV10-3; D gene: .; CDR3 DNA: TGTGCCATCAGTGAGTCGTTGGGGAGCGAGCAGTTCTTC; CDR3 protein: CAISESLGSEQFF
clone size: .; J gene: TRBJ1-1; V gene: TRBV6-5; D gene: .; CDR3 DNA: TGTGCCACCTCCCTTAGTGACCAGTCTGCTGAAGCTTTCTTT; CDR3 protein: CATSLSDQSAEAFF
clone size: .; J gene: TRBJ2-3; V gene: TRBV4-2; D gene: .; CDR3 DNA: TGTGCCAGCAGCCAAAGGGGGGGGAGCACAGATACGCAGTATTTT; CDR3 protein: CASSQRGGSTDTQYF
clone size: .; J gene: TRBJ2-3; V gene: TRBV12-5; D gene: TRBD2; CDR3 DNA: TGTGCTAGTGGTTGGGCGGGAGCTAAAGATACGCAGTATTTT; CDR3 protein: CASGWAGAKDTQYF
clone size: .; J gene: TRBJ1-2; V gene: TRBV7-9; D gene: TRBD1; CDR3 DNA: TGTGCCAGCAGCCCATGGACAGGGTTTAACTATGGCTACACCTTC; CDR3 protein: CASSPWTGFNYGYTF
clone size: .; J gene: TRBJ1-1; V gene: TRBV19; D gene: .; CDR3 DNA: TGTGCCAGTAGTTGGGGCGGCACTGAAGCTTTCTTT; CDR3 protein: CASSWGGTEAFF
clone size: .; J gene: TRBJ2-6; V gene: TRBV11-1; D gene: TRBD1; CDR3 DNA: TGTGCCAGCAGCAGAGACAGGGGGCAGGGGGCCAACGTCCTGACTTTC; CDR3 protein: CASSRDRGQGANVLTF
clone size: .; J gene: TRBJ1-1; V gene: TRBV5-5; D gene: .; CDR3 DNA: TGTGCCAGCAGCTTGGTTGAAAACGGCAGGTCAAGTTTCTTT; CDR3 protein: CASSLVENGRSSFF
clone size: few; J gene: TRBJ1-2; V gene: TRBV10-1; D gene: TRBD1; CDR3 DNA: TGCGCCAGCAGTCCGACAGGGAGATCTCCGCCCACCTTC; CDR3 protein: CASSPTGRSPPTF
clone size: .; J gene: TRBJ2-7; V gene: TRBV4-2; D gene: .; CDR3 DNA: TGTGCCAGCAGCCAAGTGGTCCAGGTGAGCTCCTACGAGCAGTACTTC; CDR3 protein: CASSQVVQVSSYEQYF
clone size: few; J gene: TRBJ1-5; V gene: TRBV19; D gene: TRBD1; CDR3 DNA: TGTGCCAGTAGCATACAGGGGGCTCAGCCCCAGCATTTT; CDR3 protein: CASSIQGAQPQHF
clone size: .; J gene: TRBJ2-7; V gene: TRBV28; D gene: .; CDR3 DNA: TGTGCCACAGGAGGAGGGGGAGCGTTGACCTACGAGCAGTACTTC; CDR3 protein: CATGGGGALTYEQYF
clone size: .; J gene: TRBJ2-5; V gene: TRBV5-4; D gene: .; CDR3 DNA: TGTGCCAGCAGCTTGGGGCCGGCGGTCAGGGAAGAGACCCAGTACTTC; CDR3 protein: CASSLGPAVREETQYF
clone size: few; J gene: TRBJ2-6; V gene: TRBV2; D gene: TRBD1; CDR3 DNA: TGTGCCAGCAGTCGGCGCCGGGGACAGGGGGTCTCTGGGGCCAACGTCCTGACTTTC; CDR3 protein: CASSRRRGQGVSGANVLTF
clone size: once; J gene: TRBJ1-6; V gene: TRBV28; D gene: TRBD1; CDR3 DNA: TGTGCCAGCAGTTTAACGGGACAGGACGTTTCACCCCTCCACTTT; CDR3 protein: CASSLTGQDVSPLHF
clone size: .; J gene: TRBJ2-7; V gene: TRBV5-6; D gene: .; CDR3 DNA: TGTGCCAGCAGCTTGGCCGGGGAGTGGTATGACGAGCAGTACTTC; CDR3 protein: CASSLAGEWYDEQYF
clone size: few; J gene: TRBJ2-3; V gene: TRBV10-3; D gene: TRBD2; CDR3 DNA: TGTGCCATCAGTGAGTCGATGTCCAGCGGGGTTTTAGATACGCAGTATTTT; CDR3 protein: CAISESMSSGVLDTQYF
clone size: .; J gene: TRBJ1-2; V gene: TRBV12-5; D gene: .; CDR3 DNA: TGTGCTAGTGGTTTGTCGGGCAGGGACCGAGACGACTATGGCTACACCTTC; CDR3 protein: CASGLSGRDRDDYGYTF
clone size: .; J gene: TRBJ1-2; V gene: TRBV4-1; D gene: TRBD1; CDR3 DNA: TGCGCCAGCAGCCAAGGCAACACAGGGGGCTCTTCCTATGGCTACACCTTC; CDR3 protein: CASSQGNTGGSSYGYTF
clone size: .; J gene: TRBJ2-7; V gene: TRBV1; D gene: .; CDR3 DNA: TGCACCAGCAGCCAAGATCTTGAGGGACTCTTACACGAGCAGTACTTC; CDR3 protein: CTSSQDLEGLLHEQYF
clone size: .; J gene: TRBJ2-5; V gene: TRBV5-6; D gene: TRBD2; CDR3 DNA: TGTGCCAGCATCCAACTAGCGGGGGCCAAAGAGACCCAGTACTTC; CDR3 protein: CASIQLAGAKETQYF
clone size: .; J gene: TRBJ2-7; V gene: TRBV15; D gene: .; CDR3 DNA: TGTGCCACCACAGATGGGGCCTCCTACGAGCAGTACTTC; CDR3 protein: CATTDGASYEQYF
clone size: .; J gene: TRBJ2-1; V gene: TRBV19; D gene: TRBD2; CDR3 DNA: TGTGCCAGTAGCCAATCCCTGGGACTAGCGGGGACGAATGAGCAGTTCTTC; CDR3 protein: CASSQSLGLAGTNEQFF
clone size: few; J gene: TRBJ2-7; V gene: TRBV29-1; D gene: .; CDR3 DNA: TGCAGCGTCCCGGCGGGGCCAGGGCGAAACTACGAGCAGTACTTC; CDR3 protein: CSVPAGPGRNYEQYF
clone size: .; J gene: TRBJ2-5; V gene: TRBV25-1; D gene: .; CDR3 DNA: TGTGCCAGCAGTGACGATTACACTCGGGGGGAGACCCAGTACTTC; CDR3 protein: CASSDDYTRGETQYF
clone size: .; J gene: TRBJ1-2; V gene: TRBV6-5; D gene: .; CDR3 DNA: TGTGCCAGCAGCCAACCCGGGGGTCAGACAAAATACACCTTC; CDR3 protein: CASSQPGGQTKYTF
clone size: .; J gene: TRBJ2-5; V gene: TRBV5-1; D gene: .; CDR3 DNA: TGCGCCAGCAGACCTAGAACTTCCGTAGAGACCCAGTACTTC; CDR3 protein: CASRPRTSVETQYF
clone size: .; J gene: TRBJ1-1; V gene: TRBV6-1; D gene: .; CDR3 DNA: TGTGCCAGCGACAACACTGAAGCTTTCTTT; CDR3 protein: CASDNTEAFF
clone size: few; J gene: TRBJ2-7; V gene: TRBV2; D gene: .; CDR3 DNA: TGTGCCAGCAGTGAAGCGGCAGGGCCCTACGAGCAGTACTTC; CDR3 protein: CASSEAAGPYEQYF
clone size: .; J gene: TRBJ2-3; V gene: TRBV11-2; D gene: .; CDR3 DNA: TGTGCCAGCAGCCCAAACACGAGACTATCGTCCGATACGCAGTATTTT; CDR3 protein: CASSPNTRLSSDTQYF
clone size: .; J gene: TRBJ2-3; V gene: TRBV5-6; D gene: TRBD2; CDR3 DNA: TGTGCCAGCAGCTTGGGTCTAGCGGGGACCTGGTTGAGCACAGATACGCAGTATTTT; CDR3 protein: CASSLGLAGTWLSTDTQYF
clone size: .; J gene: TRBJ2-3; V gene: TRBV7-2; D gene: TRBD2; CDR3 DNA: TGTGCCAGCAGCTCTCAGAGCGGGGGGGCCTTAGATACGCAGTATTTT; CDR3 protein: CASSSQSGGALDTQYF
clone size: .; J gene: TRBJ2-2; V gene: TRBV5-1; D gene: TRBD1; CDR3 DNA: TGCGCCAGCAGCCCGGCGGGACAGGGGGTAACCGGGGAGCTGTTTTTT; CDR3 protein: CASSPAGQGVTGELFF
clone size: .; J gene: TRBJ1-2; V gene: TRBV6-5; D gene: .; CDR3 DNA: TGTGCCAGCAGTTACCAGGGTGGTTCAAGCTACACCTTC; CDR3 protein: CASSYQGGSSYTF
clone size: .; J gene: TRBJ1-2; V gene: TRBV7-9; D gene: .; CDR3 DNA: TGTGCCAGCAGCTTGGCCAGTAACTATGGCTACACCTTC; CDR3 protein: CASSLASNYGYTF